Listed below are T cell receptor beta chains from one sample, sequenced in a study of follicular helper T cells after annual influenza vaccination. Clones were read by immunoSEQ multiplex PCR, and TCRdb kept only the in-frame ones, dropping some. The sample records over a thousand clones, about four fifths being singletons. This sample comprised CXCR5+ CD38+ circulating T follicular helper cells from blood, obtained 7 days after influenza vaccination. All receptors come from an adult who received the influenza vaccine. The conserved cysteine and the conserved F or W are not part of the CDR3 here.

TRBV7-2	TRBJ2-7	ASSAGGQGPYEQY
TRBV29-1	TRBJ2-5	SVESGTNQETQY
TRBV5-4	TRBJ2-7	ASSPPGRSIYEQY
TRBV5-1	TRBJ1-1	ASSGSMTENTEAF
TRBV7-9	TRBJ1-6	ASSLTGGGSPLH
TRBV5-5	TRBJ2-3	ASSPRGASPDTQY
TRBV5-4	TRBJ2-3	ASSSPLGAADTQY
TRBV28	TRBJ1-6	ASSSTGDFNSPLH
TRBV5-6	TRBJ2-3	ASSLDQGTQY
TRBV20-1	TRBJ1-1	SASQGLRAF
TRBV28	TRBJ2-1	ASRETSEVNEQF
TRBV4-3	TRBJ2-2	ASSQGEDGELF
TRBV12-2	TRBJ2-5	ASRSPDSGDQETQY
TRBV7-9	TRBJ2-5	ASSRTSLETQY
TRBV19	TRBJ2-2	ASSSRSANTGELF
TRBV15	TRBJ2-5	ATSTVRARKETQY
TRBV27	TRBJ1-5	ASSFRRNQPQH
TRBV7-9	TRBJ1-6	ASSGGLGQGSPLH
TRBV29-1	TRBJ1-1	SVEDQGNTEAF
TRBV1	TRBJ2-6	TSRRASLCTSRANVLT
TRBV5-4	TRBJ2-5	ASSPTPRGRFQETQY
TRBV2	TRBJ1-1	ASTDRLGATEAF
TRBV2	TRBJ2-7	ASSGDRGNSYEQY
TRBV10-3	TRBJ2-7	AIGGSTGAPAYEQY
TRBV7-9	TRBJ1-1	ASSLAPGGLEAF
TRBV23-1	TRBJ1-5	ASRGQKVDQPQH
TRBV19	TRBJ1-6	ASMSRGQGNNSPLH
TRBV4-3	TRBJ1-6	ASSQVAGATLH
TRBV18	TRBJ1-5	ASRRDEGNQPQH
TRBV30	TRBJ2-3	AWTPFGLNTQY
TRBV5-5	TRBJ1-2	ASSLITGGGGGYT
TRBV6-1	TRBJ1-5	ASLPTGGKPQH
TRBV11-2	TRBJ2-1	ASSLTSTTYNEQF
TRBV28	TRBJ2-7	ASSLGGTGAYEQY
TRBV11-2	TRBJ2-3	ASSLSGGGADTQY
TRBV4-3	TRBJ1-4	ASSQGRDLEKLF
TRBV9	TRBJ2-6	ASSVTTGKSGANVLT
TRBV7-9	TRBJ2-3	ASDDTQY
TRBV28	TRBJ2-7	ASSLSPGTGEGLGQY
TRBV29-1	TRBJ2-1	SVEEPGQYNEQF
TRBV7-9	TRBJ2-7	ASSLVGRTLKDRGEQY
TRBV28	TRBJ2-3	ASSFWGGPRPDTQY
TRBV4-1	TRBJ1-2	ASSQEGGRLNYGYT
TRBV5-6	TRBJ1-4	ASSLGQGVTNEKLF
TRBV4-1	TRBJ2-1	ASSPDGQGSDEQF
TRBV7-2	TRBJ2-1	ASSLSGGGEDEQF
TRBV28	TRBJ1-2	ASGLYGYT
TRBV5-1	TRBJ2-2	ASSLQASNTGELF
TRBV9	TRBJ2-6	ASSRSSGANVLT
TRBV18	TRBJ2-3	ASSPGGADTQY
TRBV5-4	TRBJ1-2	ASSLGQYGYT
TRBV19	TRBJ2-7	ASLGPLGEQY
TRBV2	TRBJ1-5	ASSQIGAQRGPQH
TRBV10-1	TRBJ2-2	ASSDQRGGITGELF
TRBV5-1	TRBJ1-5	ASSIAGASGQPQH